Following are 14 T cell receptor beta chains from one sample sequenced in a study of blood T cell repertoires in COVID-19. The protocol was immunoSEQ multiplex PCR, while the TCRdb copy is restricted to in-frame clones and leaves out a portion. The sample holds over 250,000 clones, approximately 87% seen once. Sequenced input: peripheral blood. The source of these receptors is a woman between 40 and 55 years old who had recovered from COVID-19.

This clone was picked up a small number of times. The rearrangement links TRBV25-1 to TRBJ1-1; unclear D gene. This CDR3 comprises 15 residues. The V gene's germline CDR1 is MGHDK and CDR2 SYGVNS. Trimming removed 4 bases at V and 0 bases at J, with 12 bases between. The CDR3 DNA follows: TGTGCCAGCAGTGGGCGGCGGAGCATGAACACTGAAGCTTTCTTT. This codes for CASSGRRSMNTEAFF.

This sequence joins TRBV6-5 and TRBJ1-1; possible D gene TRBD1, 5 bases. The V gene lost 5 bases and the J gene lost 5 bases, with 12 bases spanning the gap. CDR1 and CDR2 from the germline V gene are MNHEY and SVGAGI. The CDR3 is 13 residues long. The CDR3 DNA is TGTGCCAGCAGTCGGGGGACGGGGACTGAAGCTTTCTTT. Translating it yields CASSRGTGTEAFF.

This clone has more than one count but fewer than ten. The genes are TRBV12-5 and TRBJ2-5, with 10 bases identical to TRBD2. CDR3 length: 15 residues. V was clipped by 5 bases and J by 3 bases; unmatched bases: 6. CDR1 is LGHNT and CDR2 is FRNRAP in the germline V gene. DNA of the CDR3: TGTGCTAGTGGTCTCGGGACTAGCGTCGAAGAGACCCAGTACTTC. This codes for CASGLGTSVEETQYF.

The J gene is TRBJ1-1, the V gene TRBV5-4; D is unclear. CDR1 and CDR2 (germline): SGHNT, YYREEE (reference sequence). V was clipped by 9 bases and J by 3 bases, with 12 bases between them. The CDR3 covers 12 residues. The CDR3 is CATSPRDTEAFF. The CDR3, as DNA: TGTGCCACCTCCCCTCGGGACACTGAAGCTTTCTTT.

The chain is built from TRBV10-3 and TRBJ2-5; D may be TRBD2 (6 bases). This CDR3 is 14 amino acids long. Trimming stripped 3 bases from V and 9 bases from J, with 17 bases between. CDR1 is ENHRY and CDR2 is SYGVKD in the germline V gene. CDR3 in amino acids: CAISEFSGWRAQYF. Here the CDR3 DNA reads TGTGCCATCAGTGAATTTTCGGGATGGAGGGCCCAGTACTTC.

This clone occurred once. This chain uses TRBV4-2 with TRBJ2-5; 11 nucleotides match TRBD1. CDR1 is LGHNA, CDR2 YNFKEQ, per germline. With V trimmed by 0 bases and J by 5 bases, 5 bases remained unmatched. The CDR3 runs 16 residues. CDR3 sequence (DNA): TGTGCCAGCAGCCAAGAAGGACAGGGGGCTTGGGAGACCCAGTACTTC. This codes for CASSQEGQGAWETQYF.

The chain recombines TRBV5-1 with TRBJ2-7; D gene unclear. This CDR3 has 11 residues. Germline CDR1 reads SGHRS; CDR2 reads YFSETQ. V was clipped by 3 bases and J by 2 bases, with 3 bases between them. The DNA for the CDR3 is TGCGCCAGCAGCTCAACCTACGAGCAGTACTTC. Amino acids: CASSSTYEQYF.

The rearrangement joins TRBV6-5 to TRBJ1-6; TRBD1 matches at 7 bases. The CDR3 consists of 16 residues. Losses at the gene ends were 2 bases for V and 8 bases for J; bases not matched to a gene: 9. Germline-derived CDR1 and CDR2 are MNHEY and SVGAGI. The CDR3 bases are TGTGCCAGCAGTTACCCCCGACAGGGACCCGATTCACCCCTCCACTTT. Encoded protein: CASSYPRQGPDSPLHF.

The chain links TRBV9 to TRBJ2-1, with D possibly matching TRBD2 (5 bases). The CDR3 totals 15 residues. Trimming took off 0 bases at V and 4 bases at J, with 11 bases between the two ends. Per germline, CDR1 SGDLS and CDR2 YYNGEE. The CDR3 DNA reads TGTGCCAGCAGCGTAGCCGGACTGGTATACAATGAGCAGTTCTTC. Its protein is CASSVAGLVYNEQFF.

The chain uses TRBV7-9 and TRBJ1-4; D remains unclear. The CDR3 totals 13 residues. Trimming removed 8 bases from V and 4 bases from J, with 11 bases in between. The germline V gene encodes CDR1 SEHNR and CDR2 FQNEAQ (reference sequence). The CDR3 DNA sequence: TGTGCCAGCCGACCATCGGGTAATGAAAAACTGTTTTTT. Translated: CASRPSGNEKLFF.

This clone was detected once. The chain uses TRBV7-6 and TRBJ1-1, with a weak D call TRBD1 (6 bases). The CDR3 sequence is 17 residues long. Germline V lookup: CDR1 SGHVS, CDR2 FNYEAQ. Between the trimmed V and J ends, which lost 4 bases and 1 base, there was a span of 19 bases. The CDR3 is CASSSSGGGGGNTEAFF. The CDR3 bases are TGTGCCAGCAGCTCCAGCGGGGGGGGCGGAGGGAACACTGAAGCTTTCTTT.

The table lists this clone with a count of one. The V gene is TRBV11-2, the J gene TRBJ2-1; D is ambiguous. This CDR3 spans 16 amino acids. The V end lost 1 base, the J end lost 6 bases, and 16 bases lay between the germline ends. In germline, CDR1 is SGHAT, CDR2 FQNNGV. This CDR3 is CASSLVVPYGGNEQFF. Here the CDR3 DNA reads TGTGCCAGCAGCTTAGTTGTGCCGTACGGTGGCAATGAGCAGTTCTTC. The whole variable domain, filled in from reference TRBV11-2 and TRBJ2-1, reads EAGVAQSPRYKIIEKRQSVAFWCNPISGHATLYWYQQILGQGPKLLIQFQNNGVVDDSQLPKDRFSAERLKGVDSTLKIQPAKLEDSAVYLCASSLVVPYGGNEQFFGPGTRLTVL.

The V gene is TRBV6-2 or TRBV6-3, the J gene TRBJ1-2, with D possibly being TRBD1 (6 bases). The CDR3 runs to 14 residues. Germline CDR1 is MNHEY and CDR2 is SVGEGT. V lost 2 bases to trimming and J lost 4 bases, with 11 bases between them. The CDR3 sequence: CASSYPDRLYGYTF. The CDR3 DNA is TGTGCCAGCAGTTACCCAGACAGGCTCTATGGCTACACCTTC.

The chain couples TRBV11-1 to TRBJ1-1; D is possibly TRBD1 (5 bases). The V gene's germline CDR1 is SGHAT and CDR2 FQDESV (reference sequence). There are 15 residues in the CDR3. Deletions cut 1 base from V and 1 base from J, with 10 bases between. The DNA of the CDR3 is TGTGCCAGCAGCTTAGGGCAGGGCTGGAACACTGAAGCTTTCTTT. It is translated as CASSLGQGWNTEAFF. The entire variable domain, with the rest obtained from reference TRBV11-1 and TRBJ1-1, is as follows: EAEVAQSPRYKITEKSQAVAFWCDPISGHATLYWYRQILGQGPELLVQFQDESVVDDSQLPKDRFSAERLKGVDSTLKIQPAELGDSAMYLCASSLGQGWNTEAFFGQGTRLTVV.